The 18 T cell receptor beta chains below come from one sample, sequenced in a study of T cells after somatic rescue of genetic block. TCRdb's copy holds only in-frame clones and misses some; the assay was immunoSEQ multiplex PCR. The repertoire holds under 150,000 clones, with about nine tenths as singletons. Input material: peripheral blood mononuclear cells (PBMCs). These receptors were obtained from a woman between 18 and 29 years old.

The rearrangement links TRBV27 to TRBJ2-1; no clear D. This CDR3 is built from 14 residues. Germline lookup yields CDR1 MNHEY and CDR2 SMNVEV (reference sequence). V was pared by 4 bases and J by 3 bases, with 10 bases between. The CDR3 DNA reads TGTGCCAGCAGTTCGGGCAGGCTCTACAATGAGCAGTTCTTC. It yields the protein CASSSGRLYNEQFF.

The chain couples TRBV9 to TRBJ2-3, with D unclear. This CDR3 is built from 13 residues. V lost 4 bases, J lost 6 bases, and 12 bases lay in between. Germline V gene data show CDR1 as SGDLS and CDR2 as YYNGEE. Written as DNA, the CDR3 is TGTGCCAGCAGCCCCCCAAACCAGGATACGCAGTATTTT. Its protein is CASSPPNQDTQYF. Complete variable domain (other parts from reference TRBV9 and TRBJ2-3): DSGVTQTPKHLITATGQRVTLRCSPRSGDLSVYWYQQSLDQGLQFLIQYYNGEERAKGNILERFSAQQFPDLHSELNLSSLELGDSALYFCASSPPNQDTQYFGPGTRLTVL.

This chain links TRBV7-2 with TRBJ1-1; D might be TRBD1 (5 bases). Germline CDR1 is SGHTA and CDR2 is FQGNSA. The V gene lost 2 bases and the J gene lost 7 bases, with 11 bases spanning the gap. The CDR3 is made up of 13 amino acids. CDR3 amino acids: CASSLKRGLEAFF. In DNA, the CDR3 is TGTGCCAGCAGCTTAAAGAGGGGCCTTGAAGCTTTCTTT.

The CDR3, as DNA: TGTGCCAGCAGCGGGACAGGGGGTATAGGGACCCAGTACTTC. Amino acids: CASSGTGGIGTQYF. The chain recombines TRBV5-4 with TRBJ2-5; 11 bases line up with TRBD1. CDR1 is SGHNT and CDR2 is YYREEE in the germline V gene (reference sequence). The CDR3 is 14 residues long. Losses at the gene ends were 4 bases for V and 7 bases for J; bases not matched to a gene: 6.

This rearrangement joins TRBV5-5 to TRBJ1-2; the match to TRBD1 covers 11 bases. Germline V gene lookup returns CDR1 SGHKS and CDR2 YYEKEE (reference sequence). V gave up 2 bases and J gave up 7 bases; unmatched junction bases: 7. This CDR3 has 15 residues. The CDR3 nucleotides are TGTGCCAGCAGCTTAGGGACAGGGGGGAAGTTTGGCTACACCTTC. It translates to CASSLGTGGKFGYTF.

The chain is built from TRBV2 and TRBJ2-7, with 8 bases matching TRBD2. V lost 3 bases, J lost 9 bases, and 10 bases stayed unmatched. This CDR3 spans 14 amino acids. From germline, CDR1 is SNHLY and CDR2 FYNNEI. The CDR3 protein is CASSELGARGGQYF. The DNA for the CDR3 is TGTGCCAGCAGTGAGCTGGGGGCCCGGGGGGGGCAGTACTTC.

The chain carries TRBV28 and TRBJ2-7; 10 bases match TRBD1. Looked up from germline, CDR1 is MDHEN and CDR2 is SYDVKM. V shed 5 bases and J 3 bases; nucleotides not matched to a gene: 4. This CDR3 is built from 14 residues. In DNA form, the CDR3 reads TGTGCCAGCAGTCCGACAGGGGGCGGCTACGAGCAGTACTTC. It yields the protein CASSPTGGGYEQYF.

J is TRBJ2-7 and V is TRBV27; TRBD1 aligns across 8 bases. This CDR3 spans 14 amino acids. CDR1 is MNHEY and CDR2 is SMNVEV in the germline V gene (reference sequence). J gave up 2 bases and V 5 bases, and 5 bases lay outside the gene matches. In DNA, the CDR3 is TGTGCCAGCAGTCCAGACAGGGGTCCCTACGAGCAGTACTTC. Its protein is CASSPDRGPYEQYF.

The chain has TRBV7-3 and TRBJ1-1; D gene unclear. This CDR3 is built from 15 residues. Germline CDR1 reads SGHTA; CDR2 reads FQGTGA. Trimming took 5 bases from V and 1 from J, leaving 14 bases between them. In DNA, the CDR3 is TGTGCCAGCAGCCCCAGCGGGTCCCCGAACACTGAAGCTTTCTTT. Its protein product is CASSPSGSPNTEAFF.

This chain uses TRBV10-3 with TRBJ2-2; D unresolved. V lost 7 bases and J lost 5, with 5 bases in between. From germline, CDR1 is ENHRY and CDR2 SYGVKD. The CDR3 totals 11 residues. The chain's CDR3 is CAITGTGELFF. The CDR3 nucleotides are TGTGCCATCACTGGGACCGGGGAGCTGTTTTTT.

The rearrangement links TRBV7-9 to TRBJ1-5; D is possibly TRBD1 (5 bases). V was trimmed by 6 bases and J by 4 bases, leaving 19 bases between them. Per germline, CDR1 SEHNR and CDR2 FQNEAQ (reference sequence). The CDR3 is made up of 16 amino acids. The CDR3 region has the DNA TGTGCCAGCAGTCCCCTCGGAGGGACGGGTAATCAGCCCCAGCATTTT. Protein product: CASSPLGGTGNQPQHF.

The CDR3 DNA sequence: TGTGCCAGCAGCTTACAGGGAGCTGGAAACACCATATATTTT. Residues: CASSLQGAGNTIYF. J is TRBJ1-3 and V is TRBV5-4; possible D gene TRBD1, 6 bases. In germline, CDR1 is SGHNT, CDR2 YYREEE (reference sequence). V lost 2 bases, J lost 2 bases, and 8 bases lay in between. The CDR3 spans 14 residues.

The chain is built from TRBV2 and TRBJ2-1; 9 bases align to TRBD1. CDR3 length: 15 residues. Looked up from germline, CDR1 is SNHLY and CDR2 is FYNNEI. J was trimmed by 5 bases and V by 5 bases; bases with no gene match: 7. Here the CDR3 DNA reads TGTGCCAGCAGTAGACGGGACAGGGTTGACAATGAGCAGTTCTTC. It codes for CASSRRDRVDNEQFF. The full variable domain, completed using reference TRBV2 and TRBJ2-1, is EPEVTQTPSHQVTQMGQEVILRCVPISNHLYFYWYRQILGQKVEFLVSFYNNEISEKSEIFDDQFSVERPDGSNFTLKIRSTKLEDSAMYFCASSRRDRVDNEQFFGPGTRLTVL.

The chain employs TRBV14 and TRBJ2-7; D is possibly TRBD2 (6 bases). V was pared by 3 bases and J by 3 bases, with 9 bases between. CDR1 and CDR2 from the germline V gene are SGHDN and FVKESK. The CDR3 loop spans 13 amino acids. CDR3 bases: TGTGCCAGCAGCCAGGACGGGAGCTACGAGCAGTACTTC. It yields the protein CASSQDGSYEQYF. The complete variable domain, with remaining parts taken from reference TRBV14 and TRBJ2-7, reads EAGVTQFPSHSVIEKGQTVTLRCDPISGHDNLYWYRRVMGKEIKFLLHFVKESKQDESGMPNNRFLAERTGGTYSTLKVQPAELEDSGVYFCASSQDGSYEQYFGPGTRLTVT.

This clone is a singleton in its sample. V usage is TRBV29-1 and J usage is TRBJ2-7; D is unresolved. V shed 2 bases and J shed 4 bases, with 6 bases lying between them. This CDR3 comprises 11 residues. Germline V gene lookup returns CDR1 SQVTM and CDR2 ANQGSEA. The CDR3, as DNA: TGCAGCGTTGAAAATGGTTACGAGCAGTACTTC. It yields the protein CSVENGYEQYF.

The gene calls are TRBV6-5 and TRBJ1-6, with D possibly being TRBD1 (6 bases). Germline V lookup: CDR1 MNHEY, CDR2 SVGAGI. The CDR3 has 16 amino acids. Trimming cost V 0 bases and J 0 bases, with 6 bases left between them. In DNA, the CDR3 is TGTGCCAGCAGTTACTCGGGGGCCTCCTATAATTCACCCCTCCACTTT. This translates into CASSYSGASYNSPLHF.

The chain joins TRBV5-1 to TRBJ1-6, with D unresolved. Per germline, CDR1 SGHRS and CDR2 YFSETQ. The CDR3 extends over 15 amino acids. The V and J ends lost 4 bases and 0 bases respectively, with 8 bases between them. The CDR3 coding sequence is TGCGCCAGCAGCCCTTCGGGCTCCTATAATTCACCCCTCCACTTT. Amino acids: CASSPSGSYNSPLHF.

This chain connects TRBV7-6 to TRBJ1-2, with D perhaps TRBD1 (6 bases). Germline V CDR1 and CDR2: SGHVS, FNYEAQ. The V end was cut by 1 base, the J end by 5 bases, with 11 bases between. The CDR3 sequence is 14 residues long. CDR3 sequence: CASSLEAGDYGYTF. In DNA form, the CDR3 reads TGTGCCAGCAGCTTAGAAGCAGGGGATTATGGCTACACCTTC.